This TCR beta chain was recovered during a study of Graves' ophthalmopathy and Graves' hyperthyroidism. V lost 2 bases and J lost 7, with 15 bases in between. CDR1 and CDR2 (germline): DFQATT, SNEGSKA (reference sequence). The CDR3 spans 13 residues. This clonotype was found many times. Beta-chain TCR CDR3 regions were amplified from RNA transcripts. HTBI primers primed a first-round RT-PCR, and a second-round multiplex PCR followed. TCRdb recomputed calls from the multiplex PCR reads with MiXCR, one row per CDR3 protein. The data show about 220,000 distinct CDR3 sequences, 20% to 25% seen once. The chain combines TRBV20-1 with TRBJ2-7, with TRBD2 as a possible D gene (6 bases). This TCR came from a woman between 45 and 60 years old with Graves' ophthalmopathy. Sequencing was carried out using peripheral blood. CDR3: CSARTEGRGEQYF. CDR3 in DNA: TGCAGTGCTAGAACGGAGGGCCGCGGGGAGCAGTACTTC.